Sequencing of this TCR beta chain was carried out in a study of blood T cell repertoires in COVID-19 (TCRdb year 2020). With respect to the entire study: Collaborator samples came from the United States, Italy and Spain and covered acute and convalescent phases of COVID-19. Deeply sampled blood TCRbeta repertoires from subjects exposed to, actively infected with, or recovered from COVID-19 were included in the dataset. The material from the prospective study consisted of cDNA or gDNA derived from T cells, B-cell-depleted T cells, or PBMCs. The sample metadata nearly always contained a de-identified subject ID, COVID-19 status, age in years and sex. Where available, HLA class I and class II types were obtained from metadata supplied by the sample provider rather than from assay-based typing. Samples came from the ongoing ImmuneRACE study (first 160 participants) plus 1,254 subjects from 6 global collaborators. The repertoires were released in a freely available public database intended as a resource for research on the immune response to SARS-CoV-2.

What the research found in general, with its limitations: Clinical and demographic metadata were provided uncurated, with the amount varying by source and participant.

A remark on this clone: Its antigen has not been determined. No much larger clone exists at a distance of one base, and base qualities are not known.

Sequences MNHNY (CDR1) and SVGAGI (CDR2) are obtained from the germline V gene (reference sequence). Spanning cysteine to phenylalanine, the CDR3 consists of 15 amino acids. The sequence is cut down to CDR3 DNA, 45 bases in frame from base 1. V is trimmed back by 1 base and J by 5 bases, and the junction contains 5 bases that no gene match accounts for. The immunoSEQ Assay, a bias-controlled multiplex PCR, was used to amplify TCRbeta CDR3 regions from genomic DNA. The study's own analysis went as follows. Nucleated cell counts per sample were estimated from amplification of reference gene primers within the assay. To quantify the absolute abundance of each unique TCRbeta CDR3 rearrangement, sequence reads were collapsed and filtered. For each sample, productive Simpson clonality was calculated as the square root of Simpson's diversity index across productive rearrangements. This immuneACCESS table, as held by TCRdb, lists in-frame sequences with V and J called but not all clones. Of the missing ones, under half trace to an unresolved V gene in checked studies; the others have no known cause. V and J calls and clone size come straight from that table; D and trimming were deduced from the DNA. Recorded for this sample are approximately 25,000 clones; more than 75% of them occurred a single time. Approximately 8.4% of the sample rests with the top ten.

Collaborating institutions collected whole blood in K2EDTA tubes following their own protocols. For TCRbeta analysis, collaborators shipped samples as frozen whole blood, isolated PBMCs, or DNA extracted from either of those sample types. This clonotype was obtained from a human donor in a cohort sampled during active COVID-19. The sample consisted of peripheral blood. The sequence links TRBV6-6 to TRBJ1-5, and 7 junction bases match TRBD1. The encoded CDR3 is CASSYFSRGDQPQHF. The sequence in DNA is TGTGCCAGCAGTTACTTTAGCAGGGGGGATCAGCCCCAGCATTTT.